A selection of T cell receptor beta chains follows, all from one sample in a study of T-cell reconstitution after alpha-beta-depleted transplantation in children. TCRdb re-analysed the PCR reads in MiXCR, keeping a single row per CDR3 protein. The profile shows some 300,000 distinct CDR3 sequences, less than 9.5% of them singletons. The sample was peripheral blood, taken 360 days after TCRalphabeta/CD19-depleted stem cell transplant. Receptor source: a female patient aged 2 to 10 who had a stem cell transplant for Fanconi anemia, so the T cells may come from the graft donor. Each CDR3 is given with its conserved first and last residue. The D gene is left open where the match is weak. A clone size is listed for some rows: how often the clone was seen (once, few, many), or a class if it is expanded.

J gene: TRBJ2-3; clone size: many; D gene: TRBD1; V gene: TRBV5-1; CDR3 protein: CASSLVQGATFTDTQYF; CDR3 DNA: TGCGCCAGCAGCTTGGTACAGGGGGCGACCTTCACAGATACGCAGTATTTT
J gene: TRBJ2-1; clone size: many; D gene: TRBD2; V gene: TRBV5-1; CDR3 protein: CASSAGGAVNEQFF; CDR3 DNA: TGCGCCAGCAGTGCCGGGGGGGCCGTCAATGAGCAGTTCTTC
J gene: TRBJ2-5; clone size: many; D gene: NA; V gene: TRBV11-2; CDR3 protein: CASSLEFQEAETQYF; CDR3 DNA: TGTGCCAGCAGCTTAGAGTTTCAGGAGGCAGAGACCCAGTACTTC
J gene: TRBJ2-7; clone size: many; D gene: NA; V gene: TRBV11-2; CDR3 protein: CASSLVLGATFYEQYF; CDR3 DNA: TGTGCCAGCAGCTTAGTTCTGGGGGCGACTTTTTACGAGCAGTACTTC
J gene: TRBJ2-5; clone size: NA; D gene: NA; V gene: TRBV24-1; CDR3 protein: CATSDLRGGRETQYF; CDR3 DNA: TGTGCCACCAGTGATCTCAGAGGGGGTAGGGAGACCCAGTACTTC
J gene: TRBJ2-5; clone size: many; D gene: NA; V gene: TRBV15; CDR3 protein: CATSRDRAAWWETQYF; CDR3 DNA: TGTGCCACCAGCAGAGATCGGGCAGCCTGGTGGGAGACCCAGTACTTC
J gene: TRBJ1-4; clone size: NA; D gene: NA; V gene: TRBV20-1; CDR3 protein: CSASLDEKLFF; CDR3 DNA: TGCAGTGCTAGTTTGGATGAAAAACTGTTTTTT
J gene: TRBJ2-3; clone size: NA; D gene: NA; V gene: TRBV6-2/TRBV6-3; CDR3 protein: CASSIPFRADTQYF; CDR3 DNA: TGTGCCAGCAGTATACCTTTCCGGGCAGATACGCAGTATTTT
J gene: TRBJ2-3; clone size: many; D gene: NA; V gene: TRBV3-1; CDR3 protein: CASSPRRGVGGDTQYF; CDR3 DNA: TGTGCCAGCAGCCCAAGACGCGGGGTTGGTGGAGATACGCAGTATTTT
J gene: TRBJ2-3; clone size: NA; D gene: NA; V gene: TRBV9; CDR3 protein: CASSVGGMDTQYF; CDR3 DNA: TGTGCCAGCAGCGTAGGTGGGATGGATACGCAGTATTTT